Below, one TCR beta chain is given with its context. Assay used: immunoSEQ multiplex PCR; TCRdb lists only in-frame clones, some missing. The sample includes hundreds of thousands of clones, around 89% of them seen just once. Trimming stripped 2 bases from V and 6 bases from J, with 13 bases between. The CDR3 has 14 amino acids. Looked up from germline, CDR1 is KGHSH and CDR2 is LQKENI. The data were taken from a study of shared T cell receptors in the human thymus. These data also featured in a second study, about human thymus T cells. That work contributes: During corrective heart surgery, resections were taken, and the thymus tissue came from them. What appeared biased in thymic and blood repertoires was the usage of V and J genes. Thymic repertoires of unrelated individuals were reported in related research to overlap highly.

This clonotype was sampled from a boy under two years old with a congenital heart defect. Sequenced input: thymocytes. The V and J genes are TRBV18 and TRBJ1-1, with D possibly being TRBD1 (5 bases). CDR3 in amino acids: CASSPGHPWAEAFF. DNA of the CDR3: TGTGCCAGCTCACCAGGACACCCCTGGGCTGAAGCTTTCTTT.